A single sample gave rise to the 26 T cell receptor beta chains below, sequenced in a study of molecular identifiers for immune sequencing clone quantification. TCRdb redid the calling of the PCR reads with MiXCR, one entry per CDR3 protein. Of approximately 630,000 distinct CDR3 sequences listed, 25% were seen once; the top ten hold about 0.8%. The sample was naive CD8+ T cells from blood, with Jurkat cell RNA spiked in. Subset specified: FACS-sorted CD8+CD4-CCR7+CD45RA+ naive T cells. The receptors originated from a human donor in good health. Some libraries in this study had Jurkat cell RNA spiked in.

The V gene is TRBV12-3 or TRBV12-4, the J gene TRBJ1-1; D call uncertain. This CDR3 is 17 amino acids long. Trimming removed 5 bases from V and 1 base from J, with 20 bases in between. CDR3 residues: CASSLSLTPTPNTEAFF. The CDR3 coding sequence is TGTGCCAGCAGTCTTTCCCTAACGCCCACCCCGAACACTGAAGCTTTCTTT.

CDR3 nucleotide sequence: TGTGCCAGCAGAGCAGGACTAGCGGCCTACAATGAGCAGTTCTTC. This sequence encodes CASRAGLAAYNEQFF. The V and J genes are TRBV6-5 and TRBJ2-1, with 10 bases that match TRBD2. V was clipped by 6 bases and J by 2 bases; unmatched bases: 4. CDR3 length equals 15 residues. The germline gives CDR1 MNHEY, CDR2 SVGAGI.

Notes on this clonotype: A much more abundant neighbour one base away suggests this may be a read error. The J gene is TRBJ2-7, the V gene TRBV4-1, with D perhaps being TRBD1 or TRBD2 (5 bases each). This CDR3 has 15 residues. Germline V gene lookup returns CDR1 MGHRA and CDR2 YSYEKL. The V end was cut by 1 base, the J end by 3 bases, with 13 bases between. The CDR3 DNA sequence: TGCGCCAGCAGCCAAGCCTCAGGGACCTACTACGAGCAGTACTTC. Residues: CASSQASGTYYEQYF.

This clonotype turned up a few times. The chain carries TRBV5-1 and TRBJ2-7, with 9 bases identical to TRBD2. Losses at the gene ends were 4 bases for V and 6 bases for J; bases not matched to a gene: 11. CDR1 and CDR2 (germline): SGHRS, YFSETQ. This CDR3 is built from 15 residues. CDR3 DNA: TGCGCCAGCAGCCCGGAGGCGGGAGGGCCGTCCGAGCAGTACTTC. Its protein is CASSPEAGGPSEQYF.

This chain joins TRBV28 and TRBJ1-2, with no clear D. The CDR3 runs to 13 residues. Trimming cost V 7 bases and J 3 bases, with 12 bases left between them. Germline loops: CDR1 MDHEN, CDR2 SYDVKM. CDR3 protein: CASKLPEHYGYTF. The DNA for the CDR3 is TGTGCCAGCAAGTTGCCGGAACACTATGGCTACACCTTC.

V is TRBV30 and J is TRBJ2-5; 8 bases agree with TRBD1. CDR3 length equals 13 residues. J lost 4 bases, V lost 5 bases, and 6 bases had no gene match. Germline V gene sequence: CDR1 GTSNPN, CDR2 SVGIG (reference sequence). The CDR3 sequence: CAWCLTGGETQYF. The CDR3 DNA follows: TGTGCCTGGTGTCTTACAGGGGGAGAGACCCAGTACTTC.

This clonotype was counted many times. This chain connects TRBV29-1 to TRBJ2-3, with 11 nucleotides matching TRBD2. The CDR3 has 15 amino acids. Germline loops: CDR1 SQVTM, CDR2 ANQGSEA. Trimming at V came to 7 bases and at J to 3 bases, leaving 9 bases not matched to a gene. CDR3 loop: CSAYSGREGTDTQYF. The CDR3 DNA is TGCAGCGCCTATAGCGGGAGGGAGGGGACAGATACGCAGTATTTT.

This clonotype appeared many times. CDR3 DNA sequence: TGCAGTGCTAGAGAGGGGGGACTAGCGGGAGGGACTACGCAGTATTTT. Its protein product is CSAREGGLAGGTTQYF. The chain has TRBV20-1 and TRBJ2-3, with 16 bases matching TRBD2. This CDR3 has 16 residues. Germline V gives CDR1 DFQATT, CDR2 SNEGSKA (reference sequence). The V gene end was trimmed by 0 bases and the J gene end by 8 bases; junction bases not matched to a gene: 5.

This clonotype was observed at least ten times. The chain carries TRBV12-3 or TRBV12-4 and TRBJ1-1; tentative D call: TRBD1 (5 bases). The CDR3 has 12 residues. V was pared by 3 bases and J by 6 bases, with 8 bases between. The chain's CDR3 is CASSFWGSEAFF. The CDR3 bases are TGTGCCAGCAGTTTTTGGGGGTCTGAAGCTTTCTTT.

On this clonotype itself: A much larger clone differs by one base, so this may be a read error. The gene calls are TRBV5-4 and TRBJ2-3; D gene unclear. V shed 2 bases and J shed 4 bases, with 14 bases lying between them. CDR1 SGHNT and CDR2 YYREEE come from the germline V gene (reference sequence). The CDR3 runs 15 residues. The CDR3 nucleotides are TGTGCCAGCAGCTTAGCCGGGTCAATAGCAGATACGCAGTATTTT. Translating gives CASSLAGSIADTQYF. Variable domain in full (rest from reference TRBV5-4 and TRBJ2-3): ETGVTQSPTHLIKTRGQQVTLRCSSQSGHNTVSWYQQALGQGPQFIFQYYREEENGRGNFPPRFSGLQFPNYSSELNVNALELDDSALYLCASSLAGSIADTQYFGPGTRLTVL.

Many counts were recorded for this clonotype. The V call is TRBV20-1, the J call TRBJ2-5; 10 bases map to TRBD2. Germline V gene lookup returns CDR1 DFQATT and CDR2 SNEGSKA (reference sequence). The CDR3 is 15 residues long. V was clipped by 0 bases and J by 3 bases; unmatched bases: 4. The DNA of the CDR3 is TGCAGTGCTAGAGATCTAGCGGGGGCGGAAGAGACCCAGTACTTC. Its translation: CSARDLAGAEETQYF.

The rearrangement links TRBV20-1 to TRBJ2-7; 12 positions match TRBD2. V lost 5 bases to trimming and J lost 6 bases; unmatched junction nucleotides: 14. The germline gives CDR1 DFQATT, CDR2 SNEGSKA (reference sequence). This CDR3 is 16 amino acids long. Here the CDR3 DNA reads TGCAGTGCTCCAGGGCTGCTAGCGGGAGGGCTGGGCGAGCAGTACTTC. Encoded protein: CSAPGLLAGGLGEQYF.

The chain joins TRBV21-1 to TRBJ2-7; TRBD2, the table's D call, was not compared with the DNA. TRBV21-1 is annotated as a pseudogene. This CDR3 is built from 15 residues. The CDR3 region is CASSKVPSGERKNYF. The CDR3 nucleotides are TGTGCCAGCAGCAAAGTTCCTAGCGGGGAACGCAAAAATTACTTC.

This clonotype showed up many times. The genes are TRBV6-6 and TRBJ1-5; D is possibly TRBD1 (5 bases). The germline gives CDR1 MNHNY, CDR2 SVGAGI (reference sequence). V dropped 4 bases and J dropped 0 bases, with 13 bases sitting between them. The CDR3 has 16 amino acids. The CDR3, as DNA: TGTGCCAGCAGTTTCGGGACGGAGGATAGCAATCAGCCCCAGCATTTT. Translated, it gives CASSFGTEDSNQPQHF.

This clonotype was counted once. A much larger clone differs by one base, so this may be a read error. The chain links TRBV11-2 to TRBJ2-7; no reliable D call. There are 13 residues in the CDR3. The V gene's germline CDR1 is SGHAT and CDR2 FQNNGV. The CDR3 DNA follows: TGTGGCAGCAGCGTCGGGCCAACCTACGAGCAGTACTTC. This sequence encodes CGSSVGPTYEQYF.

This clonotype came up many times. The V and J genes are TRBV13 and TRBJ2-4; possible D gene TRBD1, 5 bases. The CDR3 is 15 amino acids. The V and J ends lost 1 base and 4 bases respectively, with 11 bases between them. The germline CDR1 and CDR2 sequences are PRHDT and FYEKMQ (reference sequence). The CDR3 bases are TGTGCCAGCAGCTTAGCAGGGATGGGTAAAAACATTCAGTACTTC. This encodes CASSLAGMGKNIQYF.

The chain joins TRBV4-2 to TRBJ2-1; D unclear. Trimming left V 0 bases short and J 6 bases short, with 3 bases between. The germline V gene encodes CDR1 LGHNA and CDR2 YNFKEQ. The CDR3 contains 12 residues. In nucleotides, the CDR3 is TGTGCCAGCAGCCAAGATCCCAATGAGCAGTTCTTC. Translating it yields CASSQDPNEQFF.

In its sample, this clonotype was seen a few times. This chain links TRBV30 with TRBJ2-7, with TRBD2 as a possible D gene (6 bases). This CDR3 is built from 14 residues. With 0 bases removed from V and 2 bases from J, the gap between germline ends came to 11 bases. Germline CDR1 reads GTSNPN; CDR2 reads SVGIG (reference sequence). The CDR3: CAWSVGSGTYEQYF. CDR3 sequence (DNA): TGTGCCTGGAGTGTTGGTAGCGGAACCTACGAGCAGTACTTC.

This chain uses TRBV19 with TRBJ1-1, with D perhaps matching TRBD1 (5 bases). This CDR3 comprises 15 residues. From germline, CDR1 is LNHDA and CDR2 SQIVND (reference sequence). V lost 3 bases to trimming and J lost 1 base, with 12 bases between them. The CDR3 loop is CASSIGQGWNTEAFF. The CDR3 DNA reads TGTGCCAGTAGTATTGGGCAGGGCTGGAACACTGAAGCTTTCTTT. Combining the CDR3 with reference TRBV19 and TRBJ1-1 gives the whole variable domain DGGITQSPKYLFRKEGQNVTLSCEQNLNHDAMYWYRQDPGQGLRLIYYSQIVNDFQKGDIAEGYSVSREKKESFPLTVTSAQKNPTAFYLCASSIGQGWNTEAFFGQGTRLTVV.

This clonotype was detected ten times or more. V and J are TRBV9 and TRBJ1-3, with TRBD1 identical over 7 bases. The CDR3 totals 16 residues. The germline CDR1 and CDR2 sequences are SGDLS and YYNGEE. The ends lost 4 bases at V and 4 bases at J; junction bases unmatched: 11. The chain's CDR3 is CASSIQTGESGNTIYF. CDR3 sequence (DNA): TGTGCCAGCAGCATACAAACAGGGGAATCCGGAAACACCATATATTTT.

As concerns this clonotype: A much bigger clone sits one base away, suggesting this may be a read error. V is TRBV7-9 and J is TRBJ1-5; D is perhaps TRBD1 (5 bases). CDR3 length: 12 amino acids. CDR1 SEHNR and CDR2 FQNEAQ come from the germline V gene (reference sequence). Trimming shortened V by 11 bases and J by 5 bases, and 13 bases separated the two germline ends. The CDR3 loop reads CAGSPGYQPQHF. CDR3 in DNA: TGTGCCGGCTCACCAGGGTATCAGCCCCAGCATTTT.

There are many counts of this clonotype. This rearrangement joins TRBV4-3 to TRBJ2-3; 10 nucleotides line up with TRBD2. In germline, CDR1 is LGHNA, CDR2 YSLEER. CDR3 length equals 18 residues. V shed 2 bases and J 5 bases; nucleotides not matched to a gene: 13. The DNA for the CDR3 is TGCGCCAGCAGCCAAACCCTGGGTCTAGCGGGAGAAGGAGATACGCAGTATTTT. Its protein is CASSQTLGLAGEGDTQYF.

Turning to this clonotype: Germline is not matched at one junction end, which may reflect a read error. The chain joins TRBV12-3 or TRBV12-4 to TRBJ2-2; D might be TRBD1 or TRBD2, each matching 5 bases. CDR3 length: 14 residues. The CDR3 here is CASCFHGTAGELFF. The DNA for the CDR3 is TGTGCCAGCTGTTTCCATGGGACGGCCGGGGAGCTGTTTTTT.

This clonotype was seen at least ten times. The CDR3 DNA follows: TGTGCCAGCAGCCCGTTACTAGCGTCAGCGCATAGAGATACGCAGTATTTT. Protein sequence: CASSPLLASAHRDTQYF. The chain employs TRBV9 and TRBJ2-3; 7 nucleotides line up with TRBD2. The junction had 16 bases not matched to a gene; V was cut back by 4 bases and J by 5 bases. The CDR3 loop spans 17 amino acids. Germline V gives CDR1 SGDLS, CDR2 YYNGEE.

A word on this clonotype: A much larger clone differs by one base, so this may be a read error. The missing conserved phenylalanine or tryptophan at the end of this CDR3 makes a read error likely. The genes are TRBV3-1 and TRBJ1-2; 9 bases fit TRBD1. CDR1 LGHDT and CDR2 YNNKEL come from the germline V gene (reference sequence). The CDR3 length is 15 residues. V shed 4 bases and J 0 bases; nucleotides not matched to a gene: 3. For the CDR3, the DNA is TGTGCCAGCAGCCCTGGGACAGGGACTAACTATGGCTACACCTCC. The encoded protein is CASSPGTGTNYGYTS.

Regarding this clonotype: The junction shows a germline mismatch at one end, possibly a read error. The chain carries TRBV4-3 and TRBJ2-7; 8 bases fit TRBD1. The length of the CDR3 is 16 residues. CDR1 is LGHNA, CDR2 YSLEER, per germline. DNA of the CDR3: TGCGCCGGCAGCCAAGAGGAGGGACAGGAGACCTACGAGCAGTACTTC. Protein product: CAGSQEEGQETYEQYF.